This TCR beta chain appears in the sequencing data of a study of T cells in women clearing cervical HPV infection. The wider study: Cases were women with histologically confirmed HPV16-related CIN3 or worse, including a couple of invasive cancers. Blood came at first lesion visit for cases, post-clearance for controls.

Genomic DNA, averaging roughly 1,200 ng per sample, yielded TCR beta CDR3 via immunoSEQ. Libraries were prepared by immunoSEQ multiplex PCR; TCRdb keeps only in-frame clonotypes and omits some of them. This sample lists tens of thousands of clones; its ten largest clones have about a third. The source material was blood buffy coat. This receptor was taken from a woman aged 18 to 69 with a cervical HPV16 infection that either progressed to CIN3+ or cleared (not recorded which).

Partial CDR3 DNA: TGTGCCACCGGGACAGGGGGCTACGAG. Translated, it gives CATGTGGYE. The complete CDR3 sequence is CATGTGGYEQYF. The chain joins TRBV5-6 to TRBJ2-7; 11 bases map to TRBD1. The read terminates 3 residues ahead of where the CDR3 ends, so the germline J gene completes it. The CDR3 has 12 residues. The J segment lost 3 bases and the V segment lost 9 bases, leaving 2 bases of the junction unmatched. Germline-derived CDR1 and CDR2 are SGHDT and YYEEEE.